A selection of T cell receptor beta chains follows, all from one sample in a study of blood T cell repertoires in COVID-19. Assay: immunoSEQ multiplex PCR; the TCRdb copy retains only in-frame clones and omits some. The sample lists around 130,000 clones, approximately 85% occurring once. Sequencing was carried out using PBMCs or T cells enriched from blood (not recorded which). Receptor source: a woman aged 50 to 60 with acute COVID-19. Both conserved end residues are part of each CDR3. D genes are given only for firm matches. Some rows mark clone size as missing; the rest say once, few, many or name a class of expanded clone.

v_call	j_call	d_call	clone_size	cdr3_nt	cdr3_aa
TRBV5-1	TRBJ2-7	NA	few	TGCGCCAGCAGCTTGTCCAACTCCTACGAGCAGTACTTC	CASSLSNSYEQYF
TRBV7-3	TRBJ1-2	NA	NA	TGTGCCAGCAGCTTACAGGAAGGCTATGGCTACACCTTC	CASSLQEGYGYTF
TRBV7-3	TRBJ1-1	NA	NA	TGTGCCAGCAGCCTAAGCGGCCCAGGGTCCCTGAACACTGAAGCTTTCTTT	CASSLSGPGSLNTEAFF
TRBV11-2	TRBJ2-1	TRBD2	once	TGTGCCAGCAGCTCGACTTTCTCCCGGGCAGCGGGAGGGTATGAGCAGTTCTTC	CASSSTFSRAAGGYEQFF
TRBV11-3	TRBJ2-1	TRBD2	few	TGTGCCAGCAGCCGACCCGGAGGGGTAGCGGGAGTGAGCGATGAGCAGTTCTTC	CASSRPGGVAGVSDEQFF
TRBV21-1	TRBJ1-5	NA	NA	TGTGCCAGCAGCAAAGCGCGGACAGATAGCAATCAGCCCCAGCATTTT	CASSKARTDSNQPQHF
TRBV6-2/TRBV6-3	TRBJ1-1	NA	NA	TGTGCCAGCAGTTATCACGGGAACACTGAAGCTTTCTTT	CASSYHGNTEAFF
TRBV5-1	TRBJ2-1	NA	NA	TGCGCCAGCAGCTTAACGGGAGACAATGAGCAGTTCTTC	CASSLTGDNEQFF
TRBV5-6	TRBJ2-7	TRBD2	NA	TGTGCCAGCAGCTTATTGACTAGCGGGAGATACGAGCAGTACTTC	CASSLLTSGRYEQYF
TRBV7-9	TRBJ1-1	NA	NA	TGTGCCAGCAGCTTAGCCCTGGACAGCAACACTGAAGCTTTCTTT	CASSLALDSNTEAFF
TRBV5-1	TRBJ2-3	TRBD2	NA	TGCGCCAGCAGCTTGGGGACTAGCCGCACAGATACGCAGTATTTT	CASSLGTSRTDTQYF
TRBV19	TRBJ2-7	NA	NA	TGTGCCAGTACACTTAGGACAGATAGCTCCTACGAGCAGTACTTC	CASTLRTDSSYEQYF
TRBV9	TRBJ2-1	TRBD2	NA	TGTGCCAGCAGCCCCCCTAGCGGGATAACACATGAGCAGTTCTTC	CASSPPSGITHEQFF
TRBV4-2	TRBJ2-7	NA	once	TGTGCCAGCAGCCAAGATCTGGAGAGTCGGGACTTC	CASSQDLESRDF
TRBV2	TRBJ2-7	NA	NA	TGTGCCATTACCAGACAGGATTCCTACGAGCAGTACTTC	CAITRQDSYEQYF
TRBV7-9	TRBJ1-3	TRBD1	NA	TGTGCCAGCAGCGCACTCGGGACAGGGGTTGACACCATATATTTT	CASSALGTGVDTIYF
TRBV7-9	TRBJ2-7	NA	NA	TGTGCCAGCAGGTTCTCCGGGGTCGATTCCTACGAGCAGTACTTC	CASRFSGVDSYEQYF
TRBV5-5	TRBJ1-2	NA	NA	TGTGCCAGCAGCCCCGATTCCGGAGGCTATGGCTACACCTTC	CASSPDSGGYGYTF
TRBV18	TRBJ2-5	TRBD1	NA	TGTGCCAGCTCACCTATTTCGAACAGGGGGCCAGGGACCCAGTACTTC	CASSPISNRGPGTQYF
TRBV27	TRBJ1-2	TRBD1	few	TGTGCCAGCAGTTCCCCCAGGACAGGGGGCGCTGAGTATGGCTACACCTTC	CASSSPRTGGAEYGYTF
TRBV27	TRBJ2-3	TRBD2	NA	TGTGCCAGCAGTTTAGCAGCGGGAGGGCCCCCAGATACGCAGTATTTT	CASSLAAGGPPDTQYF
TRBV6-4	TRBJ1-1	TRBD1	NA	TGTGCCAGCAGTAAGGACAGGGGGCTCGGCACTGAAGCTTTCTTT	CASSKDRGLGTEAFF
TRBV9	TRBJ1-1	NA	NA	TGTGCCAGCAGCGTAGTTACCGCGGGCAGTGCTGAAGCTTTCTTT	CASSVVTAGSAEAFF
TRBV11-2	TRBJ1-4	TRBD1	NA	TGTGCCAGCAGCTTCTACAGGGGGCGAGGAGAAAAACTGTTTTTT	CASSFYRGRGEKLFF
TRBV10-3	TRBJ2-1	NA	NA	TGTGCCATCAGCTCAGCGGGTGGGAGCACCTACAATGAGCAGTTCTTC	CAISSAGGSTYNEQFF
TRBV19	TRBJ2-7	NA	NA	TGTGCCAGTAGTATACAGCAGGCCTACGAGCAGTACTTC	CASSIQQAYEQYF
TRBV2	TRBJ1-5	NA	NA	TGTGCCAGCAGCGAAAGGGGCGGACCGTACTACAATCAGCCCCAGCATTTT	CASSERGGPYYNQPQHF
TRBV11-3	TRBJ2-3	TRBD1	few	TGTGCCAGCAGCTCCAGGGGACAGGGAAGGTCAACAGATACGCAGTATTTT	CASSSRGQGRSTDTQYF
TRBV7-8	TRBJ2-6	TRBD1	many	TGTGCCAGCAGCCAATCCGACAGGGGTGGGGCCAACGTCCTGACTTTC	CASSQSDRGGANVLTF
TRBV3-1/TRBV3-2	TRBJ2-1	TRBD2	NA	TGTGCCAGCAGCCAAGGAAACGGGAGGACCGATGAGCAGTTCTTC	CASSQGNGRTDEQFF
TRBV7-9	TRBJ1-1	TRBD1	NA	TGTGCCAGCAGTGCTGGGACAGGGTCAACCCTTATGAACACTGAAGCTTTCTTT	CASSAGTGSTLMNTEAFF
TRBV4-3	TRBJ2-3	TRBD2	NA	TGCGCCAGCAGCCAAGATCAAGGAGGAGCGGGAGCTGATACGCAGTATTTT	CASSQDQGGAGADTQYF
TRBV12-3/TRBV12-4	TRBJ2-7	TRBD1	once	TGTGCCAGCAGTTTTCAGGGGGCCTACGAGCAGTACTTC	CASSFQGAYEQYF
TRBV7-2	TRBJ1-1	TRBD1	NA	TGTGCCAGCAGCCGGGACAGGGTCGGGAACACTGAAGCTTTCTTT	CASSRDRVGNTEAFF
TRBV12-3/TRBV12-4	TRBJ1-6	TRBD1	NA	TGTGCCAGCCAGGGGGCGCTTTATTCACCCCTCCACTTT	CASQGALYSPLHF
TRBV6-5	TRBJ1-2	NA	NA	TGTGCCAGCAGCCACCGGGGGGGCGCAACGTTTGGCTACACCTTC	CASSHRGGATFGYTF
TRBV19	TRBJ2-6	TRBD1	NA	TGTGCCAGTTTTATGGGGACAGGACCCTCTGGGGCCAACGTCCTGACTTTC	CASFMGTGPSGANVLTF
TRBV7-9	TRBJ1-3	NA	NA	TGTGCCAGCAGCCCACGTGGGAGGGGGACTACTGGAAACACCATATATTTT	CASSPRGRGTTGNTIYF
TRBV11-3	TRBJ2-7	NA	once	TGTGCCAGCAGCTTAGATTGGAGTAGCTCCTACGAGCAGTACTTC	CASSLDWSSSYEQYF
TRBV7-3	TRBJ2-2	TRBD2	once	TGTGCCAGCAGCTTAAGCGGGGGACTAGCGGGAACCGGGGAGCTGTTTTTT	CASSLSGGLAGTGELFF
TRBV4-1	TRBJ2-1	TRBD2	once	TGCGCCAGCAGCCAAGATAGGGGGGTTTGGACTAGCGGGAGAGGCAATGAGCAGTTCTTC	CASSQDRGVWTSGRGNEQFF
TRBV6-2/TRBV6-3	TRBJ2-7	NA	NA	TGTGCCAGCAGTTACATGGGGGCGCAGCAGTACTTC	CASSYMGAQQYF
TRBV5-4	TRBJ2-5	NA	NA	TGTGCCAGCAGCTCCGGTACCTTCCAAGAGACCCAGTACTTC	CASSSGTFQETQYF
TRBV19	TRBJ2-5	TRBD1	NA	TGTGCCAGTAGGACACAGGGGAGTGGGGAGACCCAGTACTTC	CASRTQGSGETQYF
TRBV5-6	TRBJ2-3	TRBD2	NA	TGTGCCAGCAGCTTGCGGAGCGGGGTCCTTTCAGATACGCAGTATTTT	CASSLRSGVLSDTQYF
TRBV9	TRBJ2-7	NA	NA	TGTGCCAGCAGCGAGACAGGCTTCACCTACGAGCAGTACTTC	CASSETGFTYEQYF